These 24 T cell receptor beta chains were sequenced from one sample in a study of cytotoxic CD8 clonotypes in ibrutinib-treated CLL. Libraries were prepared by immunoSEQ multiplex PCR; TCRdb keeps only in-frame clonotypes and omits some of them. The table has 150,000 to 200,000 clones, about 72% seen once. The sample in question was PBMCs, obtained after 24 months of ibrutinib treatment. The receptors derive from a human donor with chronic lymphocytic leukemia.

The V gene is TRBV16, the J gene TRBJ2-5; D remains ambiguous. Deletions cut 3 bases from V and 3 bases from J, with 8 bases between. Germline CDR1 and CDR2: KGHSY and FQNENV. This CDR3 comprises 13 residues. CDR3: CASSHLGKETQYF. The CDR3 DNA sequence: TGTGCCAGCAGCCACCTGGGAAAAGAGACCCAGTACTTC.

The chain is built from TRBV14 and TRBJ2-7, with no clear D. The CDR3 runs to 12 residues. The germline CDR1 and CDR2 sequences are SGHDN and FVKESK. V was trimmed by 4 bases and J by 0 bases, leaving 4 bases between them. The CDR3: CASSRRSYEQYF. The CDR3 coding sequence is TGTGCCAGCAGCCGTCGCTCCTACGAGCAGTACTTC.

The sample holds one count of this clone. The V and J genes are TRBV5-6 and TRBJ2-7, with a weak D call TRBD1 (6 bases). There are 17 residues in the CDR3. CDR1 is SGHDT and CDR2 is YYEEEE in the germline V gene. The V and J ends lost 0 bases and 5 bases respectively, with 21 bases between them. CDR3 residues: CASSLVLIGRGIDEQYF. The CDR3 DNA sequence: TGTGCCAGCAGCTTGGTTCTCATTGGCAGGGGAATTGACGAGCAGTACTTC.

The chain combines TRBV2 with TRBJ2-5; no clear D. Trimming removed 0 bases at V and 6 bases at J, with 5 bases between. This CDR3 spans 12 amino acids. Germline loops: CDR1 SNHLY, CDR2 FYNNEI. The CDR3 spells CASSEAVQTQYF. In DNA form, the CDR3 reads TGTGCCAGCAGTGAAGCTGTGCAGACCCAGTACTTC.

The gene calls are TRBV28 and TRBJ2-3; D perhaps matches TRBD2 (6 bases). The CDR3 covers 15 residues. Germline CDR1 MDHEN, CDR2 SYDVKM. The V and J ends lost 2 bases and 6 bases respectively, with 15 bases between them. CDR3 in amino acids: CASSLVPSTSDTQYF. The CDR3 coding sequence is TGTGCCAGCAGTTTAGTTCCAAGTACTAGCGATACGCAGTATTTT.

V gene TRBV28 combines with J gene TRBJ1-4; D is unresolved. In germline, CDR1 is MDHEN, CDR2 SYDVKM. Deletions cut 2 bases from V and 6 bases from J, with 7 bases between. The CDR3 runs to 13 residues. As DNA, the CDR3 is TGTGCCAGCAGTTTACAGTCGTATGAAAAACTGTTTTTT. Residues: CASSLQSYEKLFF.

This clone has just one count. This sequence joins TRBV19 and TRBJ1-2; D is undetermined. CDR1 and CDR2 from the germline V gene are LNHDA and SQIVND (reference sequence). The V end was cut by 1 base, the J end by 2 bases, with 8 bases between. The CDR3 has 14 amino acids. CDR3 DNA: TGTGCCAGTAGTATAGGGTACATGAACTATGGCTACACCTTC. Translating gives CASSIGYMNYGYTF.

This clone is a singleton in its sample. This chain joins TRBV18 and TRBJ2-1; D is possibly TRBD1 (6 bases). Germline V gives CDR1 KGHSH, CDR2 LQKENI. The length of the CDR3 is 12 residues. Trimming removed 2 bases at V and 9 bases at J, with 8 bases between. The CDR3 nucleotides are TGTGCCAGCTCACCAGGGGGCACTGAGCAGTTCTTC. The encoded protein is CASSPGGTEQFF.

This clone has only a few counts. CDR3 protein: CASTTFGGGTDTQYF. The CDR3 DNA follows: TGTGCCAGCACCACCTTTGGAGGCGGCACAGATACGCAGTATTTT. The rearrangement uses TRBV6-5 and TRBJ2-3; D might be TRBD2 (5 bases). Germline lookup yields CDR1 MNHEY and CDR2 SVGAGI. Between the trimmed V and J ends, which lost 7 bases and 1 base, there was a span of 15 bases. The CDR3 has 15 residues.

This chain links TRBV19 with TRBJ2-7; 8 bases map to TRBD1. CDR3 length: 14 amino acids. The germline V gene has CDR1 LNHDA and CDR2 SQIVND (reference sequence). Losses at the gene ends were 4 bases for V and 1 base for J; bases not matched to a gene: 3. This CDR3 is CASSTDRGSYEQYF. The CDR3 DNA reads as TGTGCCAGTAGTACAGACAGGGGATCCTACGAGCAGTACTTC.

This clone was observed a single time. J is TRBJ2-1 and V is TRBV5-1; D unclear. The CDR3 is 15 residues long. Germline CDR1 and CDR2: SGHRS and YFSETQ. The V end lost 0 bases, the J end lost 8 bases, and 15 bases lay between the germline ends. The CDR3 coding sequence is TGCGCCAGCAGCTTGGCCGTACCCCCCGGTGATGAGCAGTTCTTC. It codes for CASSLAVPPGDEQFF.

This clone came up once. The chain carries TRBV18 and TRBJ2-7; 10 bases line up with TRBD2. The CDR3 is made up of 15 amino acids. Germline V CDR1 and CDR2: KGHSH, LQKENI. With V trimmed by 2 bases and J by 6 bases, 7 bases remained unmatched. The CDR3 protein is CASSPGNSGGIEQYF. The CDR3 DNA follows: TGTGCCAGCTCACCAGGTAATAGCGGGGGGATCGAGCAGTACTTC.

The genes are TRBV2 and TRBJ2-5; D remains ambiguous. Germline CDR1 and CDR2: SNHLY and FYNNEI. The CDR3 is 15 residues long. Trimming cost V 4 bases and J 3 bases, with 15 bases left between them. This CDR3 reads CASSVMHVNEETQYF. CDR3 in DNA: TGTGCCAGCAGTGTCATGCATGTAAATGAAGAGACCCAGTACTTC.

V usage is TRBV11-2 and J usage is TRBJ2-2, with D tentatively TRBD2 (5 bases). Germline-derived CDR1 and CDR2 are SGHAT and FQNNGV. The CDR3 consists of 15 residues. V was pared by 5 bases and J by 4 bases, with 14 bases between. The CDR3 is CASSTWASSTGELFF. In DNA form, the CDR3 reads TGTGCCAGCAGCACCTGGGCTAGCAGCACCGGGGAGCTGTTTTTT. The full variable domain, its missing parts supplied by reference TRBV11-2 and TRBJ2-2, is EAGVAQSPRYKIIEKRQSVAFWCNPISGHATLYWYQQILGQGPKLLIQFQNNGVVDDSQLPKDRFSAERLKGVDSTLKIQPAKLEDSAVYLCASSTWASSTGELFFGEGSRLTVL.

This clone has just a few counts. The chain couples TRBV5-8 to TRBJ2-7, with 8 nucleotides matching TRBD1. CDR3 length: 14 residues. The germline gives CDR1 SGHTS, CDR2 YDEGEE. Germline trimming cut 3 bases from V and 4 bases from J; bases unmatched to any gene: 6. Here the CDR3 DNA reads TGTGCCAGCAGCTGGGGACAGGTTCTTTACGAGCAGTACTTC. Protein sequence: CASSWGQVLYEQYF.

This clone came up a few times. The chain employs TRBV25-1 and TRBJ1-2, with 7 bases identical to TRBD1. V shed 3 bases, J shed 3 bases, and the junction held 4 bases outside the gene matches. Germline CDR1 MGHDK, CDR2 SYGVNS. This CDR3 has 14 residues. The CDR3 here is CASSEGTAYYGYTF. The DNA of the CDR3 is TGTGCCAGCAGTGAGGGGACAGCCTACTATGGCTACACCTTC.

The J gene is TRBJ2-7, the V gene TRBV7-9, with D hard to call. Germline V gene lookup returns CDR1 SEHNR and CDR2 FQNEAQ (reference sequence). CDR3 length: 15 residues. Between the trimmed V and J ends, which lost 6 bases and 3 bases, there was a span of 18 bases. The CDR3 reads CASSTPGPVFYEQYF. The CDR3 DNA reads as TGTGCCAGCAGTACCCCCGGACCAGTATTCTACGAGCAGTACTTC.

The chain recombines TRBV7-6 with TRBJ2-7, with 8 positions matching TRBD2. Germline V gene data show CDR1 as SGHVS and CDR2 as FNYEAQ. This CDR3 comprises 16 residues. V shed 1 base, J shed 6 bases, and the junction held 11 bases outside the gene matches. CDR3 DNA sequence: TGTGCCAGCAGCTTAGGGCGGGGGGCAGCTGTTTTCGAGCAGTACTTC. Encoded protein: CASSLGRGAAVFEQYF.

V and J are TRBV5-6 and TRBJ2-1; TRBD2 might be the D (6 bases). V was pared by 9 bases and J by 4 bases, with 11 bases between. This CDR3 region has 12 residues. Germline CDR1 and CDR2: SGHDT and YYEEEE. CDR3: CATASAYNEQFF. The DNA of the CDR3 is TGTGCCACTGCTAGCGCATACAATGAGCAGTTCTTC.

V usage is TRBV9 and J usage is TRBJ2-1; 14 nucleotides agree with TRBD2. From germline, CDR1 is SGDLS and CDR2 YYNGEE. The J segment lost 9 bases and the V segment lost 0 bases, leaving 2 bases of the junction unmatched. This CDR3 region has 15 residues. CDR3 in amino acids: CASSVGLAGGLEQFF. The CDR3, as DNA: TGTGCCAGCAGCGTAGGACTAGCGGGAGGGCTTGAGCAGTTCTTC.

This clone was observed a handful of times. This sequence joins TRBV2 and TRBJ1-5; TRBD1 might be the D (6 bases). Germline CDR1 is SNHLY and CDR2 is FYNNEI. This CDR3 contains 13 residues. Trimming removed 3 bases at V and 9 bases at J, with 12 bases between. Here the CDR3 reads CASSDRDKRPQHF. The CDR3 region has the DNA TGTGCCAGCAGTGATCGGGACAAGAGGCCCCAGCATTTT.

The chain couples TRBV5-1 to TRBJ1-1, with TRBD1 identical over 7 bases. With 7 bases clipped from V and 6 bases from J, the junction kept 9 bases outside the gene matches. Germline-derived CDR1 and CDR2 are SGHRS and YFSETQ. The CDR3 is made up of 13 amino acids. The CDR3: CASSREGAAEAFF. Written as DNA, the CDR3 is TGCGCCAGCTCTCGAGAGGGGGCAGCTGAAGCTTTCTTT.

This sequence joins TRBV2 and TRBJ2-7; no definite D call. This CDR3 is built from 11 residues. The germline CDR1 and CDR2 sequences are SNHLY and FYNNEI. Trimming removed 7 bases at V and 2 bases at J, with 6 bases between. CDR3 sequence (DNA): TGTGCCAGCAAAGGCACCTACGAGCAGTACTTC. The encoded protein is CASKGTYEQYF.

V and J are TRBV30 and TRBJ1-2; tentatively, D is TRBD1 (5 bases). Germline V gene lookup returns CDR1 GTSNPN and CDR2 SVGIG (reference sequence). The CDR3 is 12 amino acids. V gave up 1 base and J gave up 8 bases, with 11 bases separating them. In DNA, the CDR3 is TGTGCCTGGAGTGGAGGGACGAAAGGCTACACCTTC. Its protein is CAWSGGTKGYTF.